Each of the 27 T cell receptor beta chains below was sequenced from the same sample in a study of T-cell reconstitution after alpha-beta-depleted transplantation in children. Unique molecular identifiers were incorporated when the TCRbeta library was constructed. TCRdb fed the PCR reads into MiXCR, producing one record per CDR3 protein. The sample holds some 350,000 distinct CDR3 sequences, 10% seen once. Here the sequenced sample was PBMCs from the stem cell graft donor, taken from the stem cell graft. Source of these receptors: a human donor who donated a stem cell graft to a child with acute lymphoblastic leukemia.

The CDR3 nucleotides are TGTGCCACCAGTGATTCATCTAGCGTAAAAGAGACCCAGTACTTC. Amino acids: CATSDSSSVKETQYF. The V call is TRBV24-1, the J call TRBJ2-5; weak D call: TRBD2 (6 bases). This CDR3 has 15 amino acids. The germline CDR1 and CDR2 sequences are KGHDR and SFDVKD. V was clipped by 2 bases and J by 3 bases, with 12 bases between them.

This clonotype was seen a few times. This chain links TRBV29-1 with TRBJ1-2; D gene uncertain. Germline V lookup: CDR1 SQVTM, CDR2 ANQGSEA. The CDR3 length is 10 residues. Trimming stripped 1 base from V and 7 bases from J, with 4 bases between. The DNA for the CDR3 is TGCAGCGTTGAAGGTGGTGGCTACACCTTC. Protein product: CSVEGGGYTF.

This clonotype occurred many times. The J gene is TRBJ2-1, the V gene TRBV7-9; D is possibly TRBD2 (5 bases). The V end lost 5 bases, the J end lost 7 bases, and 15 bases lay between the germline ends. This CDR3 has 14 residues. Germline CDR1 and CDR2: SEHNR and FQNEAQ (reference sequence). CDR3 protein: CASSPRTAENEQFF. DNA of the CDR3: TGTGCCAGCAGCCCCCGGACTGCTGAGAATGAGCAGTTCTTC.

CDR3 in amino acids: CASSLYGGDPEAFF. CDR3 nucleotides: TGCGCCAGCAGCTTGTACGGGGGGGATCCTGAAGCTTTCTTT. The chain carries TRBV5-1 and TRBJ1-1, with TRBD1 as a possible D gene (5 bases). Germline V gene data show CDR1 as SGHRS and CDR2 as YFSETQ. Trimming stripped 1 base from V and 6 bases from J, with 13 bases between. The CDR3 is 14 residues long.

This clonotype appeared a few times. This sequence joins TRBV4-3 and TRBJ1-5; 10 nucleotides align to TRBD1. The ends lost 5 bases at V and 6 bases at J; junction bases unmatched: 4. CDR3 size: 14 residues. Germline V gene sequence: CDR1 LGHNA, CDR2 YSLEER. Here the CDR3 DNA reads TGCGCCAGCAGCTACGACAGGGGGCGTCAGCCCCAGCATTTT. It codes for CASSYDRGRQPQHF.

This clonotype was detected a few times. The chain uses TRBV4-2 and TRBJ1-4; 7 positions agree with TRBD1. The J call may be faulty, since TRBJ2-2 better matches the DNA end. The germline CDR1 and CDR2 sequences are LGHNA and YNFKEQ. There are 14 residues in the CDR3. The CDR3 loop reads CASSQERQGSELFF. CDR3 nucleotide sequence: TGTGCCAGCAGCCAAGAACGACAGGGATCGGAGCTGTTTTTT.

This clonotype has more than one count but fewer than ten. The rearrangement joins TRBV7-8 to TRBJ1-2; D is possibly TRBD1 (5 bases). The CDR3 runs to 12 residues. The V gene's germline CDR1 is SGHVS and CDR2 FQNEAQ. Trimming removed 6 bases at V and 4 bases at J, with 9 bases between. The CDR3 coding sequence is TGTGCCAGCAGACGGGACGGCTATGGCTACACCTTC. Amino acids: CASRRDGYGYTF. The full variable domain, rest sourced from reference TRBV7-8 and TRBJ1-2, is GAGVSQSPRYKVAKRGQDVALRCDPISGHVSLFWYQQALGQGPEFLTYFQNEAQLDKSGLPSDRFFAERPEGSVSTLKIQRTQQEDSAVYLCASRRDGYGYTFGSGTRLTVV.

This clonotype was seen repeatedly, ten times or more. This chain links TRBV20-1 with TRBJ2-7; the match to TRBD2 covers 12 bases. Trimming took 0 bases from V and 5 from J; bases not matched to a gene: 5. Germline assignment: CDR1 DFQATT and CDR2 SNEGSKA (reference sequence). CDR3 size: 15 residues. This chain's CDR3 is CSAREATSGSHEQYF. The CDR3 nucleotides read TGCAGTGCTAGAGAGGCGACTAGCGGGAGCCACGAGCAGTACTTC.

This chain connects TRBV19 to TRBJ2-7, with TRBD1 matching over 7 bases. V lost 8 bases, J lost 4 bases, and 14 bases stayed unmatched. The CDR3 contains 15 residues. CDR1 and CDR2 (germline): LNHDA, SQIVND (reference sequence). The CDR3 bases are TGTGCCAGTGCTGACCGGGGACAGAGAATTTACGAGCAGTACTTC. This gives the protein CASADRGQRIYEQYF.

About this clonotype itself: A much larger clone lies one base from this, so it may be a read error. V usage is TRBV12-3 or TRBV12-4 and J usage is TRBJ2-7; TRBD1 aligns across 10 bases. The CDR3 covers 19 residues. CDR3 loop: CTSSLVIRLRDRGSYEQYF. CDR3 DNA: TGTACCAGCAGTTTAGTGATTAGGCTCCGGGACAGGGGATCCTACGAGCAGTACTTC.

This sequence joins TRBV5-1 and TRBJ1-1; weak D call: TRBD1 (6 bases). CDR1 and CDR2 from the germline V gene are SGHRS and YFSETQ. The CDR3 length is 14 residues. Trimming removed 0 bases at V and 2 bases at J, with 8 bases between. The chain's CDR3 is CASSLARGNTEAFF. In DNA, the CDR3 is TGCGCCAGCAGCTTGGCCAGGGGAAACACTGAAGCTTTCTTT.

In this sample, this clonotype turned up a few times. V and J are TRBV5-5 and TRBJ2-7; 11 bases are a match to TRBD2. Trimming removed 4 bases from V and 2 bases from J; junction bases left unmatched: 5. The germline V gene encodes CDR1 SGHKS and CDR2 YYEKEE (reference sequence). This CDR3 comprises 15 residues. CDR3 coding DNA: TGTGCCAGCAGCCCTGGGACTAGCGGACCCTACGAGCAGTACTTC. This encodes CASSPGTSGPYEQYF.

The rearrangement links TRBV4-1 to TRBJ2-2; the match to TRBD2 covers 10 bases. Germline V lookup: CDR1 MGHRA, CDR2 YSYEKL. The CDR3 contains 16 residues. V dropped 4 bases and J dropped 7; count of bases not matched to a gene: 9. The CDR3 sequence: CASSPPTSGKGGELFF. CDR3 DNA sequence: TGCGCCAGCAGCCCCCCTACTAGCGGGAAAGGCGGGGAGCTGTTTTTT.

Many counts were recorded for this clonotype. The J gene is TRBJ2-3, the V gene TRBV7-2; a weak D match, TRBD2 (5 bases). Trimming cost V 1 base and J 6 bases, with 11 bases left between them. The CDR3 contains 14 residues. Germline CDR1 is SGHTA and CDR2 is FQGNSA. Here the CDR3 reads CASSLGSGSDTQYF. The CDR3 bases are TGTGCCAGCAGCTTAGGTTCGGGAAGTGATACGCAGTATTTT. Full variable domain (outside the CDR3, taken from reference TRBV7-2 and TRBJ2-3): GAGVSQSPSNKVTEKGKDVELRCDPISGHTALYWYRQSLGQGLEFLIYFQGNSAPDKSGLPSDRFSAERTGGSVSTLTIQRTQQEDSAVYLCASSLGSGSDTQYFGPGTRLTVL.

This clonotype appeared many times. The chain recombines TRBV20-1 with TRBJ2-3; 8 positions agree with TRBD2. Germline CDR1 reads DFQATT; CDR2 reads SNEGSKA (reference sequence). The CDR3 consists of 15 residues. V was clipped by 3 bases and J by 4 bases; unmatched bases: 9. The DNA of the CDR3 is TGCAGTGCTAGCGATAGCGGGAAGGTTGCAGATACGCAGTATTTT. Its translation: CSASDSGKVADTQYF.

The chain has TRBV7-2 and TRBJ2-3, with TRBD1 matching 7 bases. With V trimmed by 0 bases and J by 1 base, 4 bases remained unmatched. This CDR3 spans 16 amino acids. CDR1 SGHTA and CDR2 FQGNSA come from the germline V gene. The CDR3 DNA reads TGTGCCAGCAGCTTAGCCCGCACAGGGGGCACAGATACGCAGTATTTT. This sequence encodes CASSLARTGGTDTQYF.

The rearrangement joins TRBV27 to TRBJ1-2; no definite D call. Germline assignment: CDR1 MNHEY and CDR2 SMNVEV (reference sequence). The ends were cut back, 6 bases at V and 6 bases at J, with 11 bases in the middle. The CDR3 length is 12 residues. CDR3 sequence: CASRSFGDGYTF. DNA of the CDR3: TGTGCCAGCAGATCGTTTGGGGATGGCTACACCTTC.

Many counts were recorded for this clonotype. The gene calls are TRBV5-6 and TRBJ1-1, with D perhaps matching TRBD1 (6 bases). The CDR3 sequence is 14 residues long. Germline CDR1 and CDR2: SGHDT and YYEEEE. The ends were cut back, 4 bases at V and 1 base at J, with 11 bases in the middle. The CDR3 is CASSPLGQNTEAFF. The CDR3 DNA follows: TGTGCCAGCAGCCCATTGGGACAGAACACTGAAGCTTTCTTT.

This clonotype appeared a few times. The chain recombines TRBV4-1 with TRBJ2-5; D is perhaps TRBD2 (5 bases). Per germline, CDR1 MGHRA and CDR2 YSYEKL. The ends were cut back, 0 bases at V and 9 bases at J, with 8 bases in the middle. The CDR3 is 12 amino acids. The CDR3 nucleotides are TGCGCCAGCAGCCAAGAGGCGGGTCCCCAGTACTTC. It yields the protein CASSQEAGPQYF.

Only a few counts were recorded for this clonotype. This chain connects TRBV29-1 to TRBJ1-1, with D unresolved. The germline gives CDR1 SQVTM, CDR2 ANQGSEA. V lost 6 bases to trimming and J lost 11 bases, with 16 bases between them. CDR3 length: 11 residues. The CDR3 DNA reads as TGCAGCGTCGGAGGGAGCGCGTATGCTTTCTTT. Amino acids: CSVGGSAYAFF.

The chain is built from TRBV15 and TRBJ2-7, with TRBD2 as a possible D gene (6 bases). Per germline, CDR1 LNHNV and CDR2 YYDKDF (reference sequence). Deletions cut 0 bases from V and 5 bases from J, with 14 bases between. This CDR3 region has 15 residues. CDR3 sequence: CATSRDLGEDHEQYF. The CDR3, as DNA: TGTGCCACCAGCAGAGATCTCGGGGAGGACCACGAGCAGTACTTC.

This clonotype was recorded many times. V gene TRBV4-1 combines with J gene TRBJ2-3; TRBD1 might be the D (6 bases). V was cut by 1 base and J by 0 bases, with 11 bases left in between. The CDR3 spans 16 residues. Germline values: CDR1 MGHRA, CDR2 YSYEKL. CDR3 sequence reads: CASSQVGGGSTDTQYF. Written as DNA, the CDR3 is TGCGCCAGCAGCCAAGTAGGGGGTGGAAGCACAGATACGCAGTATTTT.

This chain links TRBV6-5 with TRBJ1-2; D is possibly TRBD1 (6 bases). The CDR3 sequence is 15 residues long. The V gene lost 2 bases and the J gene lost 8 bases, with 18 bases spanning the gap. Germline V CDR1 and CDR2: MNHEY, SVGAGI. CDR3 sequence: CASSYTGTDLGGYTF. The CDR3 nucleotides are TGTGCCAGCAGTTACACAGGGACGGATCTAGGGGGCTACACCTTC.

The chain combines TRBV5-1 with TRBJ2-7; 13 nucleotides match TRBD2. The length of the CDR3 is 14 residues. J gave up 9 bases and V 4 bases, and 7 bases lay outside the gene matches. CDR1 and CDR2 from the germline V gene are SGHRS and YFSETQ. DNA for the CDR3: TGCGCCAGCAGCGACGGGACTAGCGGGAATTTGCAGTACTTC. Protein product: CASSDGTSGNLQYF.

This clonotype was counted between two and nine times. V is TRBV20-1 and J is TRBJ1-1; D call uncertain. Germline V gene data show CDR1 as DFQATT and CDR2 as SNEGSKA (reference sequence). V dropped 7 bases and J dropped 1 base, with 7 bases sitting between them. This CDR3 contains 11 residues. CDR3 residues: CSVPANTEAFF. The CDR3 DNA is TGCAGTGTGCCAGCGAACACTGAAGCTTTCTTT.

This clonotype was counted a few times. The V gene is TRBV6-6, the J gene TRBJ2-7; D assignment may be TRBD1 or TRBD2 (5 bases each). Germline V gene lookup returns CDR1 MNHNY and CDR2 SVGAGI (reference sequence). The CDR3 contains 13 residues. Trimming removed 8 bases at V and 0 bases at J, with 11 bases between. CDR3 amino acids: CASLRDASYEQYF. The CDR3 region has the DNA TGTGCCAGCCTCCGGGACGCCTCCTACGAGCAGTACTTC.

Only a few counts were recorded for this clonotype. The rearrangement links TRBV5-1 to TRBJ2-7, with D maybe TRBD2 (5 bases). The CDR3 is 15 residues long. V gave up 4 bases and J gave up 0 bases, with 14 bases separating them. Germline V gene sequence: CDR1 SGHRS, CDR2 YFSETQ. The CDR3 DNA follows: TGCGCCAGCAGCACAGCTCCGGGATCCTCCTACGAGCAGTACTTC. It specifies CASSTAPGSSYEQYF.